The clone carrying this T cell receptor (beta chain) was counted only a few times. The data belong to a study of cytomegalovirus exposure and HLA in healthy donors. 13 Jbeta primers and 60 Vbeta primers were used for the PCR. TCRdb keeps only in-frame clones here, not all; method: immunoSEQ multiplex PCR. The top ten hold about 2.9% of the sample, which has under 150,000 clones, around 84% seen once. There are 15 residues in the CDR3. V lost 6 bases, J lost 6 bases, and 11 bases stayed unmatched. CDR1 MNHEY and CDR2 SVGAGI come from the germline V gene. This chain joins TRBV6-5 and TRBJ1-2; 9 bases fit TRBD1. The receptor comes from a man aged 35 to 55 in good health and CMV-seropositive. Material for sequencing was PBMCs. The CDR3 sequence is CASSSRTGERDGYTF. CDR3 DNA: TGTGCCAGCAGCTCCCGGACAGGGGAACGCGATGGCTACACCTTC.